Shown below are 25 T cell receptor beta chains from a single sample sequenced in a study of CD8 T cells in Susac syndrome. RNA in amounts of roughly 0.45 to 1 ug was reverse transcribed with random hexamers. TCRdb used MiXCR to reprocess the immunoSEQ multiplex PCR reads, holding one entry per CDR3 protein. The sample carries some 99,000 distinct CDR3 sequences, roughly 94% recorded once. Sequencing was carried out using CD4+ T cells from PBMCs. The receptors were sampled from a human donor with Susac syndrome.

The V call is TRBV30, the J call TRBJ2-1; 8 bases match TRBD2. This CDR3 is built from 14 residues. V lost 7 bases, J lost 9 bases, and 14 bases stayed unmatched. Germline V CDR1 and CDR2: GTSNPN, SVGIG (reference sequence). The CDR3 nucleotides read TGTGCCTCCTCGGGGGGGCCTTTGACCCCTGAGCAGTTCTTC. Its protein product is CASSGGPLTPEQFF.

The V and J genes are TRBV9 and TRBJ1-2, with D unresolved. CDR3 size: 13 residues. The germline V and J ends were trimmed by 4 bases and 2 bases, with 9 bases remaining between them. The germline CDR1 and CDR2 sequences are SGDLS and YYNGEE. CDR3 sequence reads: CASSSVPNYGYTF. The DNA for the CDR3 is TGTGCCAGCAGCTCGGTACCCAACTATGGCTACACCTTC.

The chain couples TRBV29-1 to TRBJ2-7; 8 bases align to TRBD2. The germline CDR1 and CDR2 sequences are SQVTM and ANQGSEA. This CDR3 comprises 13 residues. The J segment lost 5 bases and the V segment lost 3 bases, leaving 6 bases of the junction unmatched. CDR3 protein: CSVDLAGGHEQYF. The CDR3 DNA reads as TGCAGCGTTGATTTGGCGGGGGGCCACGAGCAGTACTTC.

This clonotype was found once. The chain recombines TRBV7-2 with TRBJ2-7, with TRBD2 identical over 7 bases. Germline assignment: CDR1 SGHTA and CDR2 FQGNSA. The CDR3 loop spans 14 amino acids. V shed 1 base, J shed 7 bases, and the junction held 7 bases outside the gene matches. The CDR3 here is CASSLGPSGREQYF. The CDR3 region has the DNA TGTGCCAGCAGCTTAGGTCCCTCCGGGAGGGAGCAGTACTTC.

The chain is built from TRBV15 and TRBJ1-2; the D is unclear. V was cut by 1 base and J by 8 bases, with 20 bases left in between. CDR1 is LNHNV and CDR2 is YYDKDF in the germline V gene (reference sequence). There are 16 residues in the CDR3. CDR3 sequence (DNA): TGTGCCACCAGCAGAGGGCACCTGTTGCCCGCTATGGGCTACACCTTC. Amino acid sequence: CATSRGHLLPAMGYTF.

The gene calls are TRBV7-3 and TRBJ2-5, with 9 bases identical to TRBD2. With 6 bases clipped from V and 4 bases from J, the junction kept 15 bases outside the gene matches. Germline V gives CDR1 SGHTA, CDR2 FQGTGA. The CDR3 covers 17 residues. CDR3 residues: CASSLDLGRGGPETQYF. CDR3 sequence (DNA): TGTGCCAGCAGTCTCGATCTAGGGCGGGGGGGCCCAGAGACCCAGTACTTC.

The chain uses TRBV5-1 and TRBJ1-1; D gene unclear. CDR3 length: 13 residues. The V gene's germline CDR1 is SGHRS and CDR2 YFSETQ. The V end was cut by 0 bases, the J end by 8 bases, with 11 bases between. The CDR3 nucleotides read TGCGCCAGCAGCTTGGATCGGACGGAAGAAGCTTTCTTT. Protein product: CASSLDRTEEAFF.

This clonotype came up a few times. J is TRBJ1-2 and V is TRBV30; D unresolved. The germline V gene has CDR1 GTSNPN and CDR2 SVGIG (reference sequence). The CDR3 spans 11 residues. The V end lost 5 bases, the J end lost 3 bases, and 7 bases lay between the germline ends. The DNA for the CDR3 is TGTGCCTGGTCCGGGGACTATGGCTACACCTTC. It codes for CAWSGDYGYTF.

This chain connects TRBV11-1 to TRBJ1-1, with D possibly matching TRBD1 (5 bases). The CDR3 contains 13 residues. V was clipped by 1 base and J by 9 bases, with 12 bases between them. Germline loops: CDR1 SGHAT, CDR2 FQDESV (reference sequence). The CDR3 is CASSLDTGPQAFF. The CDR3, as DNA: TGTGCCAGCAGCTTAGACACAGGCCCGCAAGCTTTCTTT.

CDR3 bases: TGTGCCAGCTTGCAATCGGGGGGCCGCACTGAAGCTTTCTTT. Protein product: CASLQSGGRTEAFF. The genes are TRBV6-5 and TRBJ1-1; tentative D call: TRBD1 (6 bases). V lost 8 bases to trimming and J lost 4 bases, with 17 bases between them. The CDR3 totals 14 residues. The germline V gene encodes CDR1 MNHEY and CDR2 SVGAGI.

The V and J genes are TRBV12-5 and TRBJ2-3, with D possibly being TRBD1 or TRBD2 (6 bases each). This CDR3 spans 14 amino acids. The V end was cut by 6 bases, the J end by 6 bases, with 16 bases between. Germline V gene data show CDR1 as LGHNT and CDR2 as FRNRAP. The DNA for the CDR3 is TGTGCTAGTGGACCAGGACGGAGGGGGGATACGCAGTATTTT. Translating gives CASGPGRRGDTQYF.

V is TRBV2 and J is TRBJ2-3, with D uncertain. Per the germline V gene, CDR1 is SNHLY and CDR2 is FYNNEI. The CDR3 loop spans 13 amino acids. The V end was cut by 3 bases, the J end by 2 bases, with 6 bases between. The CDR3 here is CASSDFDTDTQYF. The CDR3 bases are TGTGCCAGCAGTGACTTCGACACAGATACGCAGTATTTT.

The chain recombines TRBV3-1 with TRBJ1-1, with unresolved D. Germline assignment: CDR1 LGHDT and CDR2 YNNKEL (reference sequence). Trimming cost V 1 base and J 8 bases, with 11 bases left between them. The CDR3 has 13 residues. The CDR3 protein is CASSQADHGEAFF. The CDR3 DNA reads as TGTGCCAGCAGCCAAGCCGACCACGGGGAAGCTTTCTTT. Drawing the rest from reference TRBV3-1 and TRBJ1-1, the complete variable domain is DTAVSQTPKYLVTQMGNDKSIKCEQNLGHDTMYWYKQDSKKFLKIMFSYNNKELIINETVPNRFSPKSPDKAHLNLHINSLELGDSAVYFCASSQADHGEAFFGQGTRLTVV.

J is TRBJ2-4 and V is TRBV30; D ambiguous. CDR3 size: 13 residues. Per the germline V gene, CDR1 is GTSNPN and CDR2 is SVGIG (reference sequence). The V and J ends lost 1 base and 3 bases respectively, with 7 bases between them. The CDR3 here is CAWSGQIKNIQYF. The CDR3 nucleotides read TGTGCCTGGAGTGGGCAGATCAAAAACATTCAGTACTTC.

The rearrangement links TRBV12-3 or TRBV12-4 to TRBJ2-5; 7 positions match TRBD1. The CDR3 loop spans 15 amino acids. After removal of 6 bases from V and 0 bases from J, the junction contained 7 bases not matched to a gene. In DNA form, the CDR3 reads TGTGCCAGCAGCCGGGACAGCCCGTACCAAGAGACCCAGTACTTC. Protein product: CASSRDSPYQETQYF.

V is TRBV19 and J is TRBJ1-1, with D possibly TRBD1 on 5 matching bases. Between the trimmed V and J ends, which lost 9 bases and 0 bases, there was a span of 14 bases. CDR1 and CDR2 (germline): LNHDA, SQIVND (reference sequence). The CDR3 covers 14 residues. The DNA of the CDR3 is TGTGCCAGCCGGGAGTCGACAGTGAACACTGAAGCTTTCTTT. This gives the protein CASRESTVNTEAFF.

The gene calls are TRBV20-1 and TRBJ1-5; a weak D match, TRBD1 (6 bases). CDR1 and CDR2 from the germline V gene are DFQATT and SNEGSKA (reference sequence). The V end was cut by 1 base, the J end by 7 bases, with 14 bases between. CDR3 length: 14 amino acids. As DNA, the CDR3 is TGCAGTGCTAGAGGAGACAGGCGCGGCCAGCCCCAGCATTTT. Protein: CSARGDRRGQPQHF.

The chain is built from TRBV24-1 and TRBJ2-5; either TRBD1 or TRBD2 may supply D (5 bases each). The CDR3 is 16 amino acids. The germline V gene has CDR1 KGHDR and CDR2 SFDVKD. Trimming left V 3 bases short and J 2 bases short, with 15 bases between. The CDR3 coding sequence is TGTGCCACCAGTGATGTGGGACGGCAGGGACAAGAGACCCAGTACTTC. Translating it yields CATSDVGRQGQETQYF.

This rearrangement joins TRBV19 to TRBJ1-5, with 7 bases matching TRBD1. Germline trimming cut 5 bases from V and 6 bases from J; bases unmatched to any gene: 1. The CDR3 extends over 12 amino acids. Germline values: CDR1 LNHDA, CDR2 SQIVND (reference sequence). Here the CDR3 reads CASSAGGQPQHF. CDR3 nucleotides: TGTGCCAGTAGTGCAGGGGGTCAGCCCCAGCATTTT.

CDR3 protein: CASSLASDDEKLFF. As DNA, the CDR3 is TGTGCCAGCAGCTTGGCCAGCGACGATGAAAAACTGTTTTTT. The chain is built from TRBV7-9 and TRBJ1-4; D is ambiguous. There are 14 residues in the CDR3. Trimming left V 3 bases short and J 6 bases short, with 11 bases between. Germline CDR1 reads SEHNR; CDR2 reads FQNEAQ (reference sequence).

The chain has TRBV6-5 and TRBJ2-2, with TRBD2 identical over 7 bases. The CDR3 extends over 13 amino acids. With 2 bases clipped from V and 6 bases from J, the junction kept 0 bases outside the gene matches. Germline-derived CDR1 and CDR2 are MNHEY and SVGAGI. The DNA for the CDR3 is TGTGCCAGCAGTTACGCGGGAGCCGGGGAGCTGTTTTTT. Its translation is CASSYAGAGELFF.

The V gene is TRBV30, the J gene TRBJ2-3; 15 bases are shared with TRBD2. There are 15 residues in the CDR3. In germline, CDR1 is GTSNPN, CDR2 SVGIG (reference sequence). V gave up 4 bases and J gave up 5 bases; unmatched junction bases: 4. The CDR3: CAWTGTSGGLDTQYF. Written as DNA, the CDR3 is TGTGCCTGGACCGGGACTAGCGGGGGGTTAGATACGCAGTATTTT.

This chain uses TRBV20-1 with TRBJ1-2, with a weak D call TRBD1 (6 bases). The germline V gene encodes CDR1 DFQATT and CDR2 SNEGSKA (reference sequence). V lost 5 bases and J lost 4, with 11 bases in between. The length of the CDR3 is 12 residues. CDR3 in amino acids: CSAGGGVYGYTF. CDR3 DNA sequence: TGCAGTGCTGGGGGCGGGGTCTATGGCTACACCTTC.

The chain employs TRBV29-1 and TRBJ2-1, with TRBD1 matching 7 bases. V lost 8 bases, J lost 5 bases, and 6 bases stayed unmatched. Germline V gene data show CDR1 as SQVTM and CDR2 as ANQGSEA. This CDR3 is built from 12 residues. CDR3 DNA: TGCAGCCTTGGACAGGCCGACAATGAGCAGTTCTTC. Its translation: CSLGQADNEQFF.

The genes are TRBV6-5 and TRBJ1-6; TRBD1 might be the D (5 bases). With 4 bases removed from V and 9 bases from J, the gap between germline ends came to 16 bases. This CDR3 spans 15 amino acids. Germline CDR1 reads MNHEY; CDR2 reads SVGAGI. CDR3 nucleotides: TGTGCCAGCAGTTCGACAGCCCCGTGGGGTTCACCCCTCCACTTT. The encoded protein is CASSSTAPWGSPLHF.